The present TCR beta chain was sequenced within a study of shared clonotypes between healthy human individuals (dated by TCRdb to about 2020). Describing the broader study: Three men and a couple of women, aged 18 to 49 years, made up the cohort. To estimate repertoire size and how much clonotypes are shared between individuals, the study performed deep sequencing of blood TCR repertoires from about five healthy adults. Different laboratories and diverse techniques were used to prepare libraries and sequence TCR repertoires, to increase sequencing depth and limit assay-specific biases. Leukapheresis yielded between about 0.85 and 10 billion PBMCs per donor. For each donor, CD4 naive and CD4 memory were each run on three plates, CD8 naive on two plates, and CD8 memory on one plate.

CD8 naive samples consisted of CD45RO-negative cells that were positively selected for CCR7, yielding a CD45RA+CCR7+ population without TemRA cells. The donors were healthy, HIV-negative adults with no recently reported acute infections or vaccinations. All donors were Caucasian adults living in Nashville, Tennessee, USA. Blood was collected by leukapheresis, and PBMCs were isolated by Ficoll-Histopaque density gradient centrifugation and then cryopreserved in liquid nitrogen vapor phase. Analytical flow cytometry was used to check the purity and quantity of each magnetically sorted T cell population. Genomic DNA was isolated from each sorted fraction and quantified by UV absorbance on a Nanodrop 2000c. What the study reported, not specific to this receptor: The small number of donors limited the genetic and exposure-history diversity represented. Estimated clonotype richness was generally larger for naive than for memory subsets. Higher generation probabilities were observed for clonotypes shared by all four sorted-subset donors than for non-shared clonotypes. Only blood was sampled, and tissue TCR repertoires likely differ from those in blood. Pairwise subsampling led to the expectation that sequencing depth would affect the degree of clonotype sharing among donors. Even with the large sequencing depth, rarefaction of the sorted-subset datasets indicated that sequencing was incomplete. When a handful of donors were compared, the shared fraction of clonotypes was around 5% for naive CD4, over 3% for naive CD8, 2.3% for memory CD4, and under 0.5% for memory CD8.

Of note for this clone: Its binding antigen is unknown. Nothing much larger sits one base from this clone, and base qualities are not available.

Using the deep immunoSEQ assay, TCR CDR3 regions were amplified from genomic DNA by multiplex PCR. Extracted genomic DNA from each cell subset was distributed evenly across all wells of several immunoSEQ 96-well plates, and each plate was treated as a replicate. For sorted subsets, each replicate PCR was loaded with 200 ng genomic DNA, equivalent to 32,000 or so T cell genomes. The purified libraries were quantified using a Qubit 3.0 fluorometer, sized with a Bioanalyzer 2100, and then quantified again using the KAPA Library Quantification kit. Every immunoSEQ 96-well plate was sequenced on a separate single-read 150-cycle Illumina NextSeq 550 flow cell. In the paper's pipeline: The immunoSEQ output contained only junctional sequences without quality scores, so filtering could not match that applied to full-length reads. To assign V/J genes and CDR3, sequences were annotated against IMGT germline references using PyIR, a Python wrapper for IgBLAST v1.9. Reads with weak V/J assignments (E-value above 1e-6), missing CDR3, stop codons, out-of-frame junctions, or ambiguous translated residues were removed. V3J clonotypes were defined by identical inferred V gene, J gene, and CDR3 amino acid sequence. To compute the percentage overlap between repertoires, the number of shared unique clonotypes was divided by the size of the smaller repertoire. Repertoire richness was assessed with RTK rarefaction, the Chao1 estimator, and Recon v2.1 estimates of unobserved clonotypes. OLGA was used to compute generation probabilities for all TCRbeta clonotypes that the gDNA method yielded from a handful of donors. Not all clones reach the TCRdb copy of this immuneACCESS table, which keeps in-frame sequences only. Checked studies attribute under half of the gap to unresolved V genes and leave the rest unexplained. V and J calls and clone size are those listed in that table; D and trimming were worked out from the DNA. The sample table holds millions of clones, of which about 93% were seen once. Clones ranked in the top ten supply under 2% of the sample.

This clonotype was obtained from a young man in good health. Some clones in this sample may be carry-over from other donors' samples. The sequencing input was naive CD8+ T cells from PBMCs. The cell subset or site label here, explained by the study, means: CD45RA+CCR7+.

The CDR3 protein: CASSLRLAGNETQYF. The DNA is as follows: TGTGCCAGCAGCTTACGACTAGCGGGAAACGAGACCCAGTACTTC. The rearranged chain carries TRBV7-9 and TRBJ2-5, with 11 central nucleotides matching TRBD2. Clipping removes 2 bases from V and 5 bases from J, with 4 as the unmatched junction base count. The CDR3 holds 15 amino acids from the cysteine to the phenylalanine. Only the CDR3 part of the read is kept: 45 bases, read in frame from the first base. CDR1 SEHNR and CDR2 FQNEAQ are derived from the germline V gene (reference sequence). Reference TRBV7-9 and TRBJ2-5 genes cover what lies past the CDR3, so the full variable domain is DTGVSQNPRHKITKRGQNVTFRCDPISEHNRLYWYRQTLGQGPEFLTYFQNEAQLEKSRLLSDRFSAERPKGSFSTLEIQRTEQGDSAMYLCASSLRLAGNETQYFGPGTRLLVL.